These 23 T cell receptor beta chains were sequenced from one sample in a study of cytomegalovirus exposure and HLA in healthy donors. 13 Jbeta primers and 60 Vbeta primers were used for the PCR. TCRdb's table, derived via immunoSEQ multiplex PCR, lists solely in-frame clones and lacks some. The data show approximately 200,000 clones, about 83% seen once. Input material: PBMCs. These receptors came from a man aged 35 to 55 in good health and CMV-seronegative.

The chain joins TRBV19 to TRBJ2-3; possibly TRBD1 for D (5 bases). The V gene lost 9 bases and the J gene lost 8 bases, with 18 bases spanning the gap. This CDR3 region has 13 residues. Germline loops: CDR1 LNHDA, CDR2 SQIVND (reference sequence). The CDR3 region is CASRNLGAPTQYF. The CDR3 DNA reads TGTGCCAGCCGAAACCTAGGGGCCCCTACGCAGTATTTT.

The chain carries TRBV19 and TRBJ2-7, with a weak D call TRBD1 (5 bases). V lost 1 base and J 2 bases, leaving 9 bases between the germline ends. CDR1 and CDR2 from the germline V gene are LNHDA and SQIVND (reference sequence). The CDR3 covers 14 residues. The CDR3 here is CASSIGGAAYEQYF. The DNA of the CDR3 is TGTGCCAGTAGTATAGGGGGCGCGGCCTACGAGCAGTACTTC.

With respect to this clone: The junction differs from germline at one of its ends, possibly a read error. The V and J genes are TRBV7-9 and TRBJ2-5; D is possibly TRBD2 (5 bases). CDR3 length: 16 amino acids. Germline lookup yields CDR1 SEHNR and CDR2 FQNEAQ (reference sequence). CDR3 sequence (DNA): TGTTCCAGCAGCTTAATTTCGGGATCGCGGTCAGAGACCCAGTACTTC. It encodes CSSSLISGSRSETQYF.

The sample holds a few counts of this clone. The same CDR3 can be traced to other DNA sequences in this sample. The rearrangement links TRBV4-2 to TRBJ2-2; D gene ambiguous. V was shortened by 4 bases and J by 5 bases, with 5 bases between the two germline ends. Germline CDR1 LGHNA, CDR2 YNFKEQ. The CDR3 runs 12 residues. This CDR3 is CASSLSTGELFF. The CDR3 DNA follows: TGTGCCAGCAGCCTCTCGACCGGGGAGCTGTTTTTT.

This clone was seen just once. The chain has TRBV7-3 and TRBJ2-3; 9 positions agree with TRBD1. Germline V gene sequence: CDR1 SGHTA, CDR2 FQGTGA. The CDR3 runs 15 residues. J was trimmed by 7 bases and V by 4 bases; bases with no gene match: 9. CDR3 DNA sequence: TGTGCCAGCAGCTCCCTCCCGGGACAGGGATATACGCAGTATTTT. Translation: CASSSLPGQGYTQYF.

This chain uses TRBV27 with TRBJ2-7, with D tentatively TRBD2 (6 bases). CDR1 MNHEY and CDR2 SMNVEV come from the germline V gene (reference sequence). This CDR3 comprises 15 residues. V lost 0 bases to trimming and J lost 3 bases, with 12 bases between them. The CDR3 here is CASSLSWGEVYEQYF. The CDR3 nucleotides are TGTGCCAGCAGTTTATCGTGGGGGGAGGTCTACGAGCAGTACTTC.

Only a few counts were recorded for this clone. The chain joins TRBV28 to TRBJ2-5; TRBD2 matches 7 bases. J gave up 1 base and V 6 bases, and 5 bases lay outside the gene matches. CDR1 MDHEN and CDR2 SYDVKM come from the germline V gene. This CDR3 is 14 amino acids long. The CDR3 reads CASRLGTTQETQYF. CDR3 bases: TGTGCCAGCAGACTCGGGACTACCCAAGAGACCCAGTACTTC.

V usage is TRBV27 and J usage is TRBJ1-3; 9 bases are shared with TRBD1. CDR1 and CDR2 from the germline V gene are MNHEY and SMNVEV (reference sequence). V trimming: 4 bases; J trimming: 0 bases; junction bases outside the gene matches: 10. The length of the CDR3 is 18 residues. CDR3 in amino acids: CASSSAGTGSFSGNTIYF. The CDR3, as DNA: TGTGCCAGCAGTTCTGCCGGGACAGGGTCATTCTCTGGAAACACCATATATTTT.

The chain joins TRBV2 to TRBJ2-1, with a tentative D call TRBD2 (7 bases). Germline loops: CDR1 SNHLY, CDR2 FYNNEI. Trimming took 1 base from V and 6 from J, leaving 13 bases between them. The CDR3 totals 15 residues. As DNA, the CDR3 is TGTGCCAGCAGTGAAGAGGGGGGGCTTCGCAATGAGCAGTTCTTC. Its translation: CASSEEGGLRNEQFF.

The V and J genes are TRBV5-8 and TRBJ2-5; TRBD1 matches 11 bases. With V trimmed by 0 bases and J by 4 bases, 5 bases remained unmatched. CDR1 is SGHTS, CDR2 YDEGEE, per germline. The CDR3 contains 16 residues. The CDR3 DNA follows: TGTGCCAGCAGCTTGGTTGGGACAGGGGGGCGAGAGACCCAGTACTTC. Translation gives CASSLVGTGGRETQYF.

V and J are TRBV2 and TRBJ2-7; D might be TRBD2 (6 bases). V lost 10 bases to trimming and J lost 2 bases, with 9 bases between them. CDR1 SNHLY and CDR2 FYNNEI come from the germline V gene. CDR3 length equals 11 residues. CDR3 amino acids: CATGGAYEQYF. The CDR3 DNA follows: TGTGCCACCGGAGGGGCCTACGAGCAGTACTTC.

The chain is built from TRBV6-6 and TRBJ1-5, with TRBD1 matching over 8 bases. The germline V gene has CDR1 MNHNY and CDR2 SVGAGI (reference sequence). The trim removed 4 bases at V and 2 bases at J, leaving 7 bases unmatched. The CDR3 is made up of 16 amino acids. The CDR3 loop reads CASSSVPGQGNQPQHF. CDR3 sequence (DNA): TGTGCCAGCAGTTCCGTCCCGGGACAGGGCAATCAGCCCCAGCATTTT.

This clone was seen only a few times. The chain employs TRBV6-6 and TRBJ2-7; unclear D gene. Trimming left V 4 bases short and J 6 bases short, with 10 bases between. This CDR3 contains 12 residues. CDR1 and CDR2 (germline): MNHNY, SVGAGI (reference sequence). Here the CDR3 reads CASSLSRSEQYF. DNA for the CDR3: TGTGCCAGCAGTTTGTCGAGGTCCGAGCAGTACTTC.

The CDR3 here is CASSYTGRNTEAFF. The CDR3 bases are TGTGCCAGCAGTTACACGGGAAGAAACACTGAAGCTTTCTTT. The V and J genes are TRBV6-5 and TRBJ1-1; D remains unclear. CDR1 is MNHEY, CDR2 SVGAGI, per germline. V was trimmed by 2 bases and J by 2 bases, leaving 9 bases between them. This CDR3 has 14 amino acids.

CDR3 sequence: CASSAHQGLDQPQHF. The CDR3 coding sequence is TGTGCCAGCAGCGCGCACCAGGGGTTAGATCAGCCCCAGCATTTT. The chain employs TRBV7-9 and TRBJ1-5; tentative D call: TRBD1 (6 bases). The germline V and J ends were trimmed by 5 bases and 5 bases, with 16 bases remaining between them. The CDR3 length is 15 residues. Germline-derived CDR1 and CDR2 are SEHNR and FQNEAQ (reference sequence).

The chain's CDR3 is CASSHSLLALSTDTQYF. The CDR3, as DNA: TGCGCCAGCAGCCACTCCCTCTTAGCGCTTAGCACAGATACGCAGTATTTT. V gene TRBV4-3 combines with J gene TRBJ2-3; the D gene is possibly TRBD2 (5 bases). This CDR3 is built from 17 residues. The V gene's germline CDR1 is LGHNA and CDR2 YSLEER. Trimming took off 3 bases at V and 0 bases at J, with 16 bases between the two ends.

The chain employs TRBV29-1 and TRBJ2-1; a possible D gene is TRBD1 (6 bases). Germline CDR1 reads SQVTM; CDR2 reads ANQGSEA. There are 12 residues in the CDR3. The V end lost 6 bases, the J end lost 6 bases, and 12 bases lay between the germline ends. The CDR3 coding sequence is TGCAGCGTGGCCCAGGGGTCCAATGAGCAGTTCTTC. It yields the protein CSVAQGSNEQFF.

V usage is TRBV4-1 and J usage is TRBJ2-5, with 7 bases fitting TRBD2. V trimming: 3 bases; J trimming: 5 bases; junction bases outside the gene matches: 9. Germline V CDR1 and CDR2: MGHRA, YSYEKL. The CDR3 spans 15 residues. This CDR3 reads CASSQAGTTGETQYF. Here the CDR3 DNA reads TGCGCCAGCAGCCAGGCCGGGACTACCGGGGAGACCCAGTACTTC.

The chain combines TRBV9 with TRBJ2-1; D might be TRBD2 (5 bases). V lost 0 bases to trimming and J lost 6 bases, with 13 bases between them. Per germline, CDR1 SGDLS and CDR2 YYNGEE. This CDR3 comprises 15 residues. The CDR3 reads CASSVDRATSNEQFF. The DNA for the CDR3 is TGTGCCAGCAGCGTAGACCGGGCTACTAGCAATGAGCAGTTCTTC.

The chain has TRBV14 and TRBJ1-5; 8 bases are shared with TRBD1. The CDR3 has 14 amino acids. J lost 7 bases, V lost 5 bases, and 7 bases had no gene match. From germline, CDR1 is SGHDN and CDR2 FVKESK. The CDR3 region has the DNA TGTGCCAGCAGCGAGACAGGGGCGTCGCAGCCCCAGCATTTT. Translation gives CASSETGASQPQHF. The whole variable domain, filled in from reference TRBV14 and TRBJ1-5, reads EAGVTQFPSHSVIEKGQTVTLRCDPISGHDNLYWYRRVMGKEIKFLLHFVKESKQDESGMPNNRFLAERTGGTYSTLKVQPAELEDSGVYFCASSETGASQPQHFGDGTRLSIL.

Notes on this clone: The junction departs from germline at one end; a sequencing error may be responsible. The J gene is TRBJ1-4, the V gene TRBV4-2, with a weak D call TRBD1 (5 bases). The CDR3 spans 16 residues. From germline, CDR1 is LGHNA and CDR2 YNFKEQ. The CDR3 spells CTSSQDMGGEHEKLFF. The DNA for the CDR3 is TGTACCAGCAGCCAGGATATGGGGGGGGAGCATGAAAAACTGTTTTTT.

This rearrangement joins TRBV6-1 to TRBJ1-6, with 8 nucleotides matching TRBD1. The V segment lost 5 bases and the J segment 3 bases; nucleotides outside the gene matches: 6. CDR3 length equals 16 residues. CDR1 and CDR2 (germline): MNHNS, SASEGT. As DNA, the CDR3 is TGTGCCAGCAGTCAAGGACAGGGCGGCTATAATTCACCCCTCCACTTT. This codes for CASSQGQGGYNSPLHF.

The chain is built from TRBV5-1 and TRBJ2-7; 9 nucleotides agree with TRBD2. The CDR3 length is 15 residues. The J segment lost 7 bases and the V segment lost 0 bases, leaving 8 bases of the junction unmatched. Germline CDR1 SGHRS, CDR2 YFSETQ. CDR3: CASSLDPSGVREQYF. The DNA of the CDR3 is TGCGCCAGCAGCTTGGATCCTAGCGGGGTTAGGGAGCAGTACTTC.